These 23 T cell receptor beta chains came from one sample sequenced in a study of lymphopenia after photon versus proton radiotherapy (dated by TCRdb to about 2019). Library prep was done by the immunoSEQ multiplex PCR assay. The source is immuneACCESS, and TCRdb retained only in-frame sequences with V and J called. Part of the clones is not carried over; for the studies checked, unresolved V genes explain less than half of this, and the remainder is unexplained. In this sample the table shows 25,000 to 30,000 clones, around 83% of which occur a single time. Under 4.5% of the sample goes to the ten largest clones. The sample in question was peripheral blood, obtained from a patient treated with photon-based radiotherapy. The receptors were sampled from a woman between 50 and 59 years old with pancreatic cancer.

V is TRBV6-1 and J is TRBJ2-1; 8 bases match TRBD2. V lost 5 bases and J lost 13; bases outside the gene matches: 10. The CDR3 covers 13 residues. CDR1 and CDR2 from the germline V gene are MNHNS and SASEGT. The CDR3 sequence is CASSPRLAGHQFF. The CDR3 bases are TGTGCCAGCAGTCCGAGATTAGCGGGACACCAGTTCTTC.

The CDR3 nucleotides read TGTGCCAGCAGTCCCCGAGACAGTAGGGCAGAGACCCAGTACTTC. It translates to CASSPRDSRAETQYF. The genes are TRBV28 and TRBJ2-5; perhaps TRBD1 as D (5 bases). The CDR3 length is 15 residues. The germline gives CDR1 MDHEN, CDR2 SYDVKM. Between the trimmed V and J ends, which lost 5 bases and 4 bases, there was a span of 17 bases.

The chain combines TRBV20-1 with TRBJ2-3, with D unclear. Trimming took off 2 bases at V and 4 bases at J, with 4 bases between the two ends. Germline loops: CDR1 DFQATT, CDR2 SNEGSKA (reference sequence). There are 11 residues in the CDR3. The CDR3 reads CSARRADTQYF. The CDR3 DNA reads as TGCAGTGCTAGAAGGGCAGATACGCAGTATTTT.

This sequence joins TRBV11-2 and TRBJ2-7; D may be TRBD2 (6 bases). The CDR3 extends over 14 amino acids. The germline V and J ends were trimmed by 3 bases and 5 bases, with 14 bases remaining between them. Looked up from germline, CDR1 is SGHAT and CDR2 is FQNNGV. CDR3 protein: CASSLGGNRNEQYF. CDR3 in DNA: TGTGCCAGCAGCTTGGGCGGGAATAGAAACGAGCAGTACTTC.

The chain is built from TRBV7-8 and TRBJ2-1; 8 positions agree with TRBD2. The CDR3 is 15 amino acids. With 4 bases clipped from V and 5 bases from J, the junction kept 7 bases outside the gene matches. CDR1 is SGHVS, CDR2 FQNEAQ, per germline. The CDR3 sequence: CASSWTRLANNEQFF. As DNA, the CDR3 is TGTGCCAGCAGCTGGACGCGACTAGCGAACAATGAGCAGTTCTTC. The full variable domain, in which reference TRBV7-8 and TRBJ2-1 provide the parts outside the CDR3, is GAGVSQSPRYKVAKRGQDVALRCDPISGHVSLFWYQQALGQGPEFLTYFQNEAQLDKSGLPSDRFFAERPEGSVSTLKIQRTQQEDSAVYLCASSWTRLANNEQFFGPGTRLTVL.

This clone was detected only once. The rearrangement uses TRBV7-2 and TRBJ2-3; 9 nucleotides line up with TRBD2. CDR3 length: 14 amino acids. J gave up 6 bases and V 5 bases, and 6 bases lay outside the gene matches. The germline V gene has CDR1 SGHTA and CDR2 FQGNSA. Written as DNA, the CDR3 is TGTGCCAGCAGCCCAGCGGGAGGAGGGGATACGCAGTATTTT. This encodes CASSPAGGGDTQYF.

This clone was detected a few times. The chain recombines TRBV11-3 with TRBJ2-5; 9 nucleotides match TRBD1. The CDR3 spans 13 residues. V lost 4 bases, J lost 3 bases, and 0 bases stayed unmatched. The germline V gene has CDR1 SGHNT and CDR2 YENEEA. In nucleotides, the CDR3 is TGTGCCAGCAGCTGGGACAGGGAAGAGACCCAGTACTTC. Translating gives CASSWDREETQYF.

This chain connects TRBV7-6 to TRBJ1-1; 9 bases match TRBD1. Germline CDR1 reads SGHVS; CDR2 reads FNYEAQ. V trimming: 5 bases; J trimming: 5 bases; junction bases outside the gene matches: 9. This CDR3 is 15 amino acids long. CDR3 amino acids: CASSEITGGITEAFF. As DNA, the CDR3 is TGTGCCAGCAGCGAAATCACAGGGGGCATAACTGAAGCTTTCTTT.

The chain joins TRBV7-2 to TRBJ2-5; D is uncertain. The V end lost 1 base, the J end lost 5 bases, and 8 bases lay between the germline ends. There are 13 residues in the CDR3. Germline CDR1 is SGHTA and CDR2 is FQGNSA. The CDR3 is CASSLDGMETQYF. The CDR3 bases are TGTGCCAGCAGCTTAGATGGGATGGAGACCCAGTACTTC.

The gene calls are TRBV7-2 and TRBJ2-5; 11 positions match TRBD2. The CDR3 is 14 residues long. The junction had 1 base not matched to a gene; V was cut back by 3 bases and J by 4 bases. CDR1 and CDR2 (germline): SGHTA, FQGNSA. The CDR3 DNA is TGTGCCAGCAGCTTGCTAGCGGGAGGAGAGACCCAGTACTTC. This encodes CASSLLAGGETQYF.

This rearrangement joins TRBV18 to TRBJ2-5, with no clear D. V was clipped by 3 bases and J by 2 bases, with 7 bases between them. The germline gives CDR1 KGHSH, CDR2 LQKENI. This CDR3 is 13 amino acids long. The CDR3 DNA reads TGTGCCAGCTCACCCGGGCCGCAAGAGACCCAGTACTTC. This sequence encodes CASSPGPQETQYF.

This chain uses TRBV7-2 with TRBJ2-7; D might be TRBD1 (6 bases). The CDR3 loop spans 16 amino acids. CDR1 SGHTA and CDR2 FQGNSA come from the germline V gene. V was pared by 0 bases and J by 6 bases, with 18 bases between. In DNA, the CDR3 is TGTGCCAGCAGCTTAGCCCCATTAGTACAGGGTGGCGAGCAGTACTTC. Amino acid sequence: CASSLAPLVQGGEQYF.

This clone was counted only a few times. The CDR3 nucleotides read TGTGCCAGCAGACCTCTCGGTGGACCGCTCTACGAGCAGTACTTC. It specifies CASRPLGGPLYEQYF. The chain links TRBV6-5 to TRBJ2-7; no clear D gene. In germline, CDR1 is MNHEY, CDR2 SVGAGI. V lost 6 bases and J 3 bases, leaving 18 bases between the germline ends. This CDR3 is built from 15 residues.

The chain joins TRBV4-3 to TRBJ2-1; 8 bases are a match to TRBD1. Unmatched junction bases numbered 23, after V lost 2 bases and J lost 5 bases. There are 21 residues in the CDR3. Germline CDR1 LGHNA, CDR2 YSLEER. For the CDR3, the DNA is TGCGCCAGCAGCCAACAACTCCCGTTACGTAGGCAGGGGGCTACCCACAATGAGCAGTTCTTC. Encoded protein: CASSQQLPLRRQGATHNEQFF.

This sequence joins TRBV9 and TRBJ2-7, with TRBD2 matching 7 bases. V lost 4 bases to trimming and J lost 2 bases; unmatched junction nucleotides: 6. In germline, CDR1 is SGDLS, CDR2 YYNGEE. The length of the CDR3 is 14 residues. The CDR3 loop is CASSLRTSAYEQYF. The DNA of the CDR3 is TGTGCCAGCAGCCTCCGAACTAGCGCCTACGAGCAGTACTTC.

A remark on this clone: Other nucleotide sequences in the sample specify the same CDR3. This chain joins TRBV30 and TRBJ2-7; a weak D match, TRBD1 (6 bases). Trimming removed 2 bases from V and 0 bases from J, with 11 bases in between. Germline V gene lookup returns CDR1 GTSNPN and CDR2 SVGIG (reference sequence). CDR3 length: 14 residues. The DNA for the CDR3 is TGTGCCTGGAGTTACCGAGGGGGCTCCTACGAGCAGTACTTC. Protein sequence: CAWSYRGGSYEQYF.

As DNA, the CDR3 is TGTGCCAGTACCCTGGGACAGGGACTCAGAGGGGAGCTGTTTTTT. It yields the protein CASTLGQGLRGELFF. The chain is built from TRBV19 and TRBJ2-2; 9 bases are a match to TRBD1. This CDR3 is built from 15 residues. J gave up 8 bases and V 7 bases, and 11 bases lay outside the gene matches. Germline V lookup: CDR1 LNHDA, CDR2 SQIVND (reference sequence).

The chain couples TRBV28 to TRBJ1-1; the D is unclear. CDR1 is MDHEN, CDR2 SYDVKM, per germline. The CDR3 consists of 10 residues. Here the CDR3 DNA reads TGTGCTTGCCTTGGAACTGAAGCTTTCTTT. This sequence encodes CACLGTEAFF.

This clone was seen a single time. The CDR3: CASSRTAYEQYF. In DNA, the CDR3 is TGTGCCAGCAGTAGGACAGCTTACGAGCAGTACTTC. The V call is TRBV6-5, the J call TRBJ2-7, with D perhaps TRBD1 (6 bases). The CDR3 runs 12 residues. The ends were cut back, 5 bases at V and 4 bases at J, with 9 bases in the middle. Germline CDR1 and CDR2: MNHEY and SVGAGI.

This clone was counted a few times. J is TRBJ1-4 and V is TRBV5-6, with D possibly matching TRBD1 (5 bases). This CDR3 contains 15 residues. Trimming took 4 bases from V and 4 from J, leaving 14 bases between them. The germline V gene encodes CDR1 SGHDT and CDR2 YYEEEE. CDR3 DNA: TGTGCCAGCAGCCGCCGTGGGACGAATAATGAAAAACTGTTTTTT. It encodes CASSRRGTNNEKLFF.

The chain recombines TRBV6-5 with TRBJ2-5, with D tentatively TRBD1 (5 bases). The V end lost 4 bases, the J end lost 3 bases, and 15 bases lay between the germline ends. This CDR3 has 15 residues. Per germline, CDR1 MNHEY and CDR2 SVGAGI. The CDR3 region is CASSWGTSEEETQYF. CDR3 coding DNA: TGTGCCAGCAGTTGGGGCACTTCGGAAGAAGAGACCCAGTACTTC.

Only one count was recorded for this clone. V gene TRBV9 combines with J gene TRBJ2-3; 12 positions agree with TRBD2. This CDR3 is built from 20 residues. V lost 0 bases, J lost 1 base, and 12 bases stayed unmatched. CDR1 SGDLS and CDR2 YYNGEE come from the germline V gene. This CDR3 reads CASSVELGLAGGLGTDTQYF. The CDR3 DNA sequence: TGTGCCAGCAGCGTAGAACTAGGGCTAGCGGGAGGGCTCGGCACAGATACGCAGTATTTT.

The V call is TRBV19, the J call TRBJ2-5; D uncertain. The germline V and J ends were trimmed by 3 bases and 7 bases, with 9 bases remaining between them. CDR1 and CDR2 (germline): LNHDA, SQIVND (reference sequence). The CDR3 has 12 amino acids. The CDR3 reads CASSMATGTQYF. The CDR3 DNA follows: TGTGCCAGTAGTATGGCAACGGGGACCCAGTACTTC. Supplemented by reference TRBV19 and TRBJ2-5, the full variable domain reads DGGITQSPKYLFRKEGQNVTLSCEQNLNHDAMYWYRQDPGQGLRLIYYSQIVNDFQKGDIAEGYSVSREKKESFPLTVTSAQKNPTAFYLCASSMATGTQYFGPGTRLLVL.